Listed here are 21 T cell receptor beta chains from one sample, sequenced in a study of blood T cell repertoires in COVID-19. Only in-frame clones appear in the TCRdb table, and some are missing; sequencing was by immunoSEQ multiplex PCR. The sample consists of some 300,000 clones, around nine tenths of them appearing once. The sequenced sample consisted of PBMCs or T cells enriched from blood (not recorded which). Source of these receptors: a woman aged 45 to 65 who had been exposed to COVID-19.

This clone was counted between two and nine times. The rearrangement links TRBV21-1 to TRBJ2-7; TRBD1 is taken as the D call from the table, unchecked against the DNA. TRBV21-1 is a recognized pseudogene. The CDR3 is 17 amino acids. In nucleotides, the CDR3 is TGTGCCAGCAGCAAAGAAGTAAGGGGGCTCTGGGGTTCCGAGCAGTACTTC. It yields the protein CASSKEVRGLWGSEQYF.

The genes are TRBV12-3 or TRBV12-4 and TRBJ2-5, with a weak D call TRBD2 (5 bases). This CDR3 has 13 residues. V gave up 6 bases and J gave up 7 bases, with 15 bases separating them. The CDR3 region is CASRRREFRTQYF. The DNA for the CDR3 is TGTGCCAGCAGGCGCCGGGAATTTCGGACCCAGTACTTC.

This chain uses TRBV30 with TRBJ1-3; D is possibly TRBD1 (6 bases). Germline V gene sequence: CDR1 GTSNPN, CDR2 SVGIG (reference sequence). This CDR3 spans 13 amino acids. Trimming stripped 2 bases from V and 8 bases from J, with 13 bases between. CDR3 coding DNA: TGTGCCTGGAGTCCTGGACAGACGGACACCATATATTTT. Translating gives CAWSPGQTDTIYF.

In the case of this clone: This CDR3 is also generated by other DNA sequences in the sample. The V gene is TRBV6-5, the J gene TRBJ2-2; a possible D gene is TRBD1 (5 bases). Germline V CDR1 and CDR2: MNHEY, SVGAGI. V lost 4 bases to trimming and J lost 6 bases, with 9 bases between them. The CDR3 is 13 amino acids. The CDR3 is CASSLQGAGELFF. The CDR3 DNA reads TGTGCCAGCAGTTTGCAGGGTGCCGGGGAGCTGTTTTTT.

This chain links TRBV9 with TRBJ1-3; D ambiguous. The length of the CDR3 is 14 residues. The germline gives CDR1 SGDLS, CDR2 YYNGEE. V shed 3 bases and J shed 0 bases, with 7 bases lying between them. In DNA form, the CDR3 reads TGTGCCAGCAGCGCTAGGAGCTCTGGAAACACCATATATTTT. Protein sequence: CASSARSSGNTIYF.

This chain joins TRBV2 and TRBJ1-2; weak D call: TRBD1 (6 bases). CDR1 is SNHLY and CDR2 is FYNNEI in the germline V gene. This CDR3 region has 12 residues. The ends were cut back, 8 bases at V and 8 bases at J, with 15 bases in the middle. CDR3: CASETGLGGYTF. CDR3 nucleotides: TGTGCCAGCGAAACAGGGCTTGGCGGCTACACCTTC.

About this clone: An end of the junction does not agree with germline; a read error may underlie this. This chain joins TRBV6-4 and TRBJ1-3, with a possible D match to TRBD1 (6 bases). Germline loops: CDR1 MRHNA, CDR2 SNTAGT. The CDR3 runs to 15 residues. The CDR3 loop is CASSDRGRPGDTMYF. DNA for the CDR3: TGTGCCAGCAGTGACCGCGGACGGCCTGGGGACACCATGTATTTT.

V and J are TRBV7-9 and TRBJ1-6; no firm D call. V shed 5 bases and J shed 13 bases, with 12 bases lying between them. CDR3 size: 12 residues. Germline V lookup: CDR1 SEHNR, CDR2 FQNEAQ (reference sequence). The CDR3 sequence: CASSTKSGPLHF. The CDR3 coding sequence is TGTGCCAGCAGCACAAAGTCGGGGCCCCTCCACTTT.

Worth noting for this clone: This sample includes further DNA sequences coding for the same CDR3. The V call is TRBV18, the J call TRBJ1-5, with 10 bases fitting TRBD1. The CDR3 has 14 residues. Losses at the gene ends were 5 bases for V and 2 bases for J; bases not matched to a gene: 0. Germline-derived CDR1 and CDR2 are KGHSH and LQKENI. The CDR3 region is CASSGTGGNQPQHF. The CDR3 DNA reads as TGTGCCAGCTCAGGGACAGGGGGCAATCAGCCCCAGCATTTT.

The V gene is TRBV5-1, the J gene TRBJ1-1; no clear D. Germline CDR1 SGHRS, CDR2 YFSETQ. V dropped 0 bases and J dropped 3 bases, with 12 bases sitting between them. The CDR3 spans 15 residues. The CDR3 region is CASSLGFRGDTEAFF. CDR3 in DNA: TGCGCCAGCAGCTTGGGGTTCCGGGGAGACACTGAAGCTTTCTTT.

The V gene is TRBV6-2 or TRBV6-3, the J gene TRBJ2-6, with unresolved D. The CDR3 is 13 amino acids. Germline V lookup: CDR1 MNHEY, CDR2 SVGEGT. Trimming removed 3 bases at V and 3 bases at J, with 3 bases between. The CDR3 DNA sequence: TGTGCCAGCAGTTATAGTGGGGCCAACGTCCTGACTTTC. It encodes CASSYSGANVLTF.

CDR3 nucleotide sequence: TGTGCCGGTAGCTCCTACAATGAGCAGTTCTTC. Translating gives CAGSSYNEQFF. The chain links TRBV28 to TRBJ2-1; the D is unclear. Germline assignment: CDR1 MDHEN and CDR2 SYDVKM. The CDR3 runs 11 residues. The V and J ends lost 11 bases and 0 bases respectively, with 5 bases between them.

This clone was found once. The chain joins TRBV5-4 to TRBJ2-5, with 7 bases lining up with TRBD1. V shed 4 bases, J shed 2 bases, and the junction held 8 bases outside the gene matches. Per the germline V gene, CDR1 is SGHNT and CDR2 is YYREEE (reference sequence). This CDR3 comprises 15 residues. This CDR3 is CASSRDSHSQETQYF. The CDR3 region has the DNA TGTGCCAGCAGCCGGGACAGTCACTCTCAAGAGACCCAGTACTTC.

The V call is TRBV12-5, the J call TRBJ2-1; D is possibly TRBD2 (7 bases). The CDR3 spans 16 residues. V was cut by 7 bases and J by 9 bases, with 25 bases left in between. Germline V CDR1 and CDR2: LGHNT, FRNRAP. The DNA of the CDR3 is TGTGCTAGTGCCCCCGGGGGTGGGGGGGGGCTAGCTGAGCAGTTCTTC. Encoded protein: CASAPGGGGGLAEQFF.

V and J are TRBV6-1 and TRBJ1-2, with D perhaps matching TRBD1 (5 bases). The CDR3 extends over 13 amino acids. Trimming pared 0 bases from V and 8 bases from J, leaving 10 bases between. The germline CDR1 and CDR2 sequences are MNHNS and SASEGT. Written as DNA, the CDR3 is TGTGCCAGCAGTGAAGCGCAGGGTAGGGGCTACACCTTC. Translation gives CASSEAQGRGYTF.

The CDR3, as DNA: TGTGCCAGCAGCGATAACAGGGGACGCACTGAAGCTTTCTTT. Protein: CASSDNRGRTEAFF. The V call is TRBV5-6, the J call TRBJ1-1; 7 bases agree with TRBD1. J was trimmed by 4 bases and V by 4 bases; bases with no gene match: 7. Germline CDR1 and CDR2: SGHDT and YYEEEE. CDR3 length: 14 amino acids.

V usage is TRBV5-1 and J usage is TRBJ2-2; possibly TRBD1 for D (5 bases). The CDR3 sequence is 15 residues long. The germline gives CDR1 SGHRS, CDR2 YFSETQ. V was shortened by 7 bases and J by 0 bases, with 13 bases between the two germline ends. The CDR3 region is CASQDMTANTGELFF. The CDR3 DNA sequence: TGCGCCAGCCAGGACATGACCGCGAACACCGGGGAGCTGTTTTTT.

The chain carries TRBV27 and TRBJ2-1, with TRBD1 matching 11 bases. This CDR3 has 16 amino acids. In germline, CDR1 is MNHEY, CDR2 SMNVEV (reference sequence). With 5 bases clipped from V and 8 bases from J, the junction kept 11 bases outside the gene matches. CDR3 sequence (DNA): TGTGCCAGCAGTCCCGGCCGGACAGGGGGCAGGGATGAGCAGTTCTTC. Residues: CASSPGRTGGRDEQFF.

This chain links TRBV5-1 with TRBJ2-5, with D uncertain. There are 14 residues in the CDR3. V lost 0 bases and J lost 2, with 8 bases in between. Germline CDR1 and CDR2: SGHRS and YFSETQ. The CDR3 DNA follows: TGCGCCAGCAGCTTGGGAGCCGTACAAGAGACCCAGTACTTC. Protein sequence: CASSLGAVQETQYF.

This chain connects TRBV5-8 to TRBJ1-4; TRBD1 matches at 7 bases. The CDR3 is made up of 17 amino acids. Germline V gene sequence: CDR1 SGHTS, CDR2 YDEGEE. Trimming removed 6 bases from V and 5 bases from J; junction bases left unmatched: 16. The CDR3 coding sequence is TGTGCCAGCAACACCCCCTTCACGGGACAGACAAATGAAAAACTGTTTTTT. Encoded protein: CASNTPFTGQTNEKLFF.

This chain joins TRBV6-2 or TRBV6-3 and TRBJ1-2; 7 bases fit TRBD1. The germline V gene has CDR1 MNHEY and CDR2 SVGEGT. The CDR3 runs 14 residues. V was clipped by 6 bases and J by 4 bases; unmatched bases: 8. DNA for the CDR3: TGTGCCAGCAGCCAAGGACAGGAAGTCTATGGCTACACCTTC. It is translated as CASSQGQEVYGYTF.